The 5 T cell receptor beta chains given below trace back to one sample, sequenced in a study of PD-1 blockade in classical Hodgkin lymphoma. TCRdb's copy holds only in-frame clones and misses some; the assay was immunoSEQ multiplex PCR. The sample lists approximately 27,000 clones, roughly three quarters occurring once. All patients relapsed after autologous stem cell transplantation, and brentuximab vedotin exposure varied. The specimen comprised peripheral blood mononuclear cells (PBMCs), sampled before the second cycle of nivolumab. These receptors came from a human donor with classical Hodgkin lymphoma.

In DNA, the CDR3 is TGTGCCAGTAGTATTTTGGACAATAATTCACCCCTCCACTTT. This sequence encodes CASSILDNNSPLHF. The chain carries TRBV19 and TRBJ1-6; possibly TRBD1 for D (5 bases). The CDR3 is made up of 14 amino acids. V was pared by 3 bases and J by 5 bases, with 8 bases between. Looked up from germline, CDR1 is LNHDA and CDR2 is SQIVND (reference sequence).

The rearrangement links TRBV6-6 to TRBJ1-1, with a possible D match to TRBD1 (5 bases). Germline CDR1 MNHNY, CDR2 SVGAGI (reference sequence). V was pared by 1 base and J by 5 bases, with 5 bases between. This CDR3 is built from 12 residues. The CDR3 here is CASSYWGTEAFF. The DNA of the CDR3 is TGTGCCAGCAGTTACTGGGGGACTGAAGCTTTCTTT.

This chain links TRBV6-5 with TRBJ2-2; D unclear. The CDR3 consists of 16 residues. Germline-derived CDR1 and CDR2 are MNHEY and SVGAGI. Trimming pared 2 bases from V and 0 bases from J, leaving 10 bases between. The CDR3 DNA reads TGTGCCAGCAGTTACATGCAGGTTACGAACACCGGGGAGCTGTTTTTT. Translated: CASSYMQVTNTGELFF.

CDR3 residues: CASSLTVNTEAFF. CDR3 DNA sequence: TGCGCCAGCAGTCTGACGGTGAACACTGAAGCTTTCTTT. V gene TRBV10-2 combines with J gene TRBJ1-1; unclear D gene. The CDR3 sequence is 13 residues long. From germline, CDR1 is WSHSY and CDR2 SAAADI. V lost 5 bases, J lost 0 bases, and 7 bases lay in between.

V is TRBV2 and J is TRBJ2-7; 8 nucleotides agree with TRBD1. The CDR3 is made up of 13 amino acids. With V trimmed by 7 bases and J by 6 bases, 8 bases remained unmatched. Germline CDR1 SNHLY, CDR2 FYNNEI. CDR3 region: CASTDRDFREQYF. CDR3 nucleotide sequence: TGTGCCAGCACGGACAGGGACTTTCGCGAGCAGTACTTC.